The source of this T cell receptor beta chain is a study of cytomegalovirus exposure and HLA in healthy donors (dated by TCRdb to about 2017). Context from the whole study: An earlier analysis of 587 of the donors reported approximately 260 Gb of sequence data and 95 million to 140 million unique TCR beta sequences obtained from about 179 million T cells. An early release covering 500 to 750 HLA-typed donors comprised about 300 gigabases of sequencing data and roughly 85 million unique TCR sequences. Of the approximately 400 genotyped donors, roughly 80% fell in the genetic ancestry cluster associated with self-reported Caucasian donors. The aim of the study was to test whether cataloging public T cell receptors could identify signatures of past pathogen exposure. The study used immunosequencing to profile the T cell repertoires of approximately 650 subjects and linked those repertoires to cytomegalovirus serostatus. Besides the first cohort of some 670 subjects, a separate validation cohort made up of 120 different subjects was used. To predict cytomegalovirus infection status, the study brought together high-throughput TCR immunosequencing, statistical association of individual TCRs with disease status, and machine learning. A later analysis re-analyzed previously published TCR beta repertoires from 660 or so donors and added high-resolution HLA genotyping to study TCR occurrence patterns. Rather than using new phenotypic data, the later analysis identified candidate immune exposures from TCR beta sequences and from how often those sequences occurred across donors. In an earlier analysis of about 590 of the donors, high-throughput TCR beta sequencing was used to judge whether each TCR beta V gene segment behaved as functional or pseudogenic. Donor age, sex, ethnicity and CMV serostatus were collected together with the repertoire data. Genome-wide SNP genotypes for about three fifths of the 666 donors were used in a later genetic analysis, which treated that subset as a discovery cohort. Every discovery cohort repertoire had been produced on one sequencing platform. HLA typing included class I and class II loci at four-digit resolution. Typing coverage varied by locus: roughly 629-640 donors for A, B, C, DRB1 and DQB1; roughly 560 for DQA1; more than 600 for DPA1; some 470 for DPB1. Five DR-DQ haplotypes were treated as single units for association and clustering because of strong linkage in the cohort. Across 300 to 500 genotyped donors of the cohort, an average of about 250,000 unique TCR beta nucleotide sequences per donor were sequenced, and roughly a sixth of those sequences were non-productive. On the study overall, not on this receptor specifically: A later genetic analysis reported fewer N-insertions in productive TCRs among donors in an Asian-associated ancestry cluster than the approximately 700-donor mean. Roughly uniform sequencing depth across donors was assumed in presence/absence analyses, although this assumption may not hold. Because HLA typing was unavailable for some donors at each locus, only the typed subset was used in association tests. A later analysis found that most CMV-associated TCR beta chains appeared HLA-restricted, with HLA associations seemingly driven largely by CMV exposure. Linkage disequilibrium might explain the correlated functional status among segregating V segments, but an unknown experimental factor could not be ruled out. A few of the identified cytomegalovirus-associated TCR beta chains were confirmed in vitro to be specific for cytomegalovirus antigens. In a later analysis, around 15,000 TCR beta sequences were associated with specific HLA alleles at a false discovery rate of 0.05. Most TCR sequences were seen in very few donors, while some public TCRs were found in many individuals. For the cohort, immune exposure information was limited to CMV serostatus. A later genetic analysis associated a missense DCLRE1C variant with V-gene and J-gene trimming of TCR beta chains, and an independent cohort replicated the association. In a later analysis, TCR association rates were found to vary across HLA loci, with the most associated TCRs seen for DRB1 alleles and the fewest for HLA-C alleles. The sequencing pipeline was judged likely to have produced a cluster of highly shared sequence variants as a technical artifact. The authors suggested that the approach could potentially be generalized to other disease states and immunological phenotypes. Because counts were too low, roughly 18 rarely observed V segments, including chromosome 9 orphons, were left out of the earlier analysis of some 640 of the donors. The classifier was reported to diagnose cytomegalovirus status with high specificity and sensitivity in both the original cohort and the validation cohort. Compared with equally common non-associated chains, HLA-associated TCR beta chains in a later analysis were more clonally expanded and had lower generation probabilities. In a later analysis, several top co-occurrence clusters were reported to appear linked to parvovirus B19, influenza, CMV and Epstein-Barr virus. In an earlier analysis of about 550 of the donors, most TCR beta V segments were observed in productive rearrangements about 90% or about 30% of the time, broadly matching IMGT annotations. The 87-base-pair reads could not distinguish some IMGT-functional V segments, including TRBV6-2 and TRBV6-3, so those segments were excluded. A further reported finding was that TCR beta sequences accurately predicted the HLA-A and HLA-B alleles for most subjects in the first cohort. A total of around 150 TCR beta chains were listed by the study as associated with cytomegalovirus. Strong co-occurrence of HLA alleles, especially DR and DQ, made assigning TCR associations to individual alleles difficult. In this cohort, only TCR beta chains were sequenced, and detectable features were limited by the absence of alpha or paired-chain data.

In the case of this clone: No antigen is known for it.

The method behind the library was the immunoSEQ multiplex PCR assay. For the multiplex PCR, a mixture combining 60 forward primers for TCR Vbeta segments and 13 reverse primers for TCR Jbeta segments was used. The CDR3 region of rearranged TCR beta genes was amplified from genomic DNA by a multiplex PCR assay. On the Illumina HiSeq System, the amplified TCR beta libraries were sequenced as 87-base-pair reads. In the authors' own workflow: In a later analysis, some 80 million unique TCR beta chains were counted across the 500 to 700 repertoires, and roughly 11 million of these chains were shared by at least two donors. Raw reads were error-corrected and collapsed into unique sequences by a nearest-neighbor algorithm in which closely related sequences were merged to remove PCR and sequencing errors. To assign V, D and J gene segments, CDR3 sequences were aligned to IMGT reference sequences. For a sequence to be retained, at least a six-nucleotide match to both a V gene segment and a J gene segment was required. A rearrangement counted as productive if the CDR3 had no stop codons and remained in frame with V and J, and every other rearrangement counted as non-productive. Following IMGT convention, CDR3 was defined as the stretch from the second conserved V-encoded cysteine to the conserved J-encoded phenylalanine. The earlier analysis of 500 to 650 of the donors excluded any sequence lacking an unambiguous match to a single V gene segment. An earlier analysis of a few hundred of the donors classified V segments as functional when productive rearrangements were above 56.7% and as segregating when the standard deviation between donors was above 5%. To diagnose cytomegalovirus status from the catalog of TCR beta chain sequences, a statistical classification framework was built. In a later analysis, V and J genes were assigned by comparing TCR nucleotide sequences against IMGT/GENE-DB human TR gene sequences. In a later analysis, CDR3 sequences and most-parsimonious VDJ recombination scenarios were assigned using the TCRdist pipeline. In a later analysis, every TCR beta chain was defined by the combination of its CDR3 amino acid sequence and its V-gene family, and reads without a unique V-gene family were dropped. In a later analysis, around 600 highly shared, low-generation-probability nucleotide sequences were removed to address suspected cross-contamination and a sequencing artifact. In a later analysis, a clonal expansion index was calculated for each public chain from normalized within-repertoire ranks of inferred template counts. In a later analysis, generation probabilities were computed using a VDJ recombination model fitted to out-of-frame rearrangements, and the results were checked against IGoR. In a later analysis, hypergeometric tests were used to score TCR-TCR, TCR-HLA and TCR-CMV co-occurrence, with a repertoire-size bias correction applied to TCR pairs. To estimate false discovery rates, a later analysis permuted the HLA or CMV assignments 20 times. In a later analysis, co-occurring TCRs were grouped using DBSCAN, and TCRdist sequence similarity was added for clustering within HLA-allele-positive subsets. Repertoires with fewer than 30,000 or more than 120,000 public chains, plus five repertoires with anomalous nucleotide sharing, were excluded from co-occurrence clustering. TCRdb holds this immuneACCESS table with in-frame rearrangements only. Some clones are missing; in checked studies, unresolved V genes explain under half, and the rest has no known cause. The V and J calls and clone size were taken over from that table, and D and trimming were inferred from the DNA. This sample's table carries over 100,000 clones. Together, the top ten hold around 6.5% of the sample.

Inclusive of the bounding cysteine and phenylalanine, the CDR3 is 14 residues long. The entry retains the CDR3 DNA only, 42 bases that are in frame from base 1. Taken from the germline V gene, the CDR1 and CDR2 loops are SGHAT and FQNNGV. V drops 4 bases and J drops 11 bases, leaving 20 bases in between. In total, over 600 healthy bone marrow donors made up the cohort. Cohort members were all nominally healthy when sampled, although unrecorded immune exposures were likely present. The donor tested CMV seropositive, placing the donor among the 290 or so seropositive members of the cohort. Each donor provided a peripheral blood sample, and peripheral blood mononuclear cells were used for TCR beta sequencing. Genomic DNA extraction from the blood cell samples was performed with the Qiagen DNeasy Blood Extraction Kit.

The source of this sequence is a man aged 35-49 years in good health and CMV-seropositive. The rearranged segments are TRBV11-2 and TRBJ1-1, and TRBD1 may be the D gene, going by 5 matching bases. The source material was PBMCs. The CDR3 protein sequence reads: CASSSGGGTWGAFF. At the DNA level, the sequence is TGTGCCAGCAGCTCCGGCGGGGGAACGTGGGGGGCTTTCTTT. With the portions outside the CDR3 filled from the reference TRBV11-2 and TRBJ1-1 genes, the complete variable region becomes EAGVAQSPRYKIIEKRQSVAFWCNPISGHATLYWYQQILGQGPKLLIQFQNNGVVDDSQLPKDRFSAERLKGVDSTLKIQPAKLEDSAVYLCASSSGGGTWGAFFGQGTRLTVV.